This TCR beta chain is drawn from a study of control samples from healthy donors and cancer patients. Produced via immunoSEQ multiplex PCR; TCRdb's table is partial and in-frame only. The data contain 90,000 to 110,000 clones, 90% of them singletons. Trimming removed 1 base from V and 8 bases from J, with 5 bases in between. The CDR3 has 11 residues. The rearrangement uses TRBV12-3 or TRBV12-4 and TRBJ1-2; D ambiguous. Sequenced input: blood. The TCR comes from a human donor in good health. The donor label of this sample is uncertain. CDR3 sequence reads: CASSLGRGYTF. CDR3 in DNA: TGTGCCAGCAGTTTAGGCAGGGGCTACACCTTC.